The 6 T cell receptor beta chains in this list originate from one sample, sequenced in a study of response to subunit inactivated influenza vaccine. MiXCR, applied by TCRdb to the RT-PCR reads, yields one record per CDR3 protein. This sample has about 300,000 distinct CDR3 sequences, with 20% to 25% found just once. The sample was PBMCs from blood, taken 21 months after vaccination. Receptor source: a man between 50 and 70 years old who received an inactivated influenza vaccine.

The gene calls are TRBV28 and TRBJ1-2, with D maybe TRBD1 (5 bases). From germline, CDR1 is MDHEN and CDR2 SYDVKM. The CDR3 runs to 15 residues. V was shortened by 2 bases and J by 2 bases, with 12 bases between the two germline ends. CDR3 sequence (DNA): TGTGCCAGCAGTTTAATTGGGGGGGACAACTATGGCTACACCTTC. Amino acids: CASSLIGGDNYGYTF.

This clonotype was observed a single time. This rearrangement joins TRBV27 to TRBJ2-3; 9 nucleotides align to TRBD2. The CDR3 contains 17 residues. Germline V gene sequence: CDR1 MNHEY, CDR2 SMNVEV (reference sequence). Trimming took 0 bases from V and 6 from J; bases not matched to a gene: 10. Written as DNA, the CDR3 is TGTGCCAGCAGTTTATCCGTCTTAGCGGGAGCGGGGGATACGCAGTATTTT. This translates into CASSLSVLAGAGDTQYF.

Concerning this clonotype: One junction end does not reproduce the germline sequence, and a read error may be involved. The chain joins TRBV6-6 to TRBJ1-1, with a tentative D call TRBD1 (6 bases). Germline V CDR1 and CDR2: MNHNY, SVGAGI (reference sequence). This CDR3 comprises 13 residues. CDR3 coding DNA: TGTGCCAGAAGTTGGACAGTGAACACTGAAGCTTTCTTT. Translating gives CARSWTVNTEAFF.

The CDR3: CASSFEWGRGNTEAFF. The CDR3 DNA reads as TGTGCCAGCAGTTTTGAGTGGGGCAGGGGTAACACTGAAGCTTTCTTT. The rearrangement uses TRBV27 and TRBJ1-1; D is possibly TRBD1 (6 bases). V was cut by 3 bases and J by 2 bases, with 16 bases left in between. CDR1 and CDR2 from the germline V gene are MNHEY and SMNVEV (reference sequence). The CDR3 spans 16 residues.

V is TRBV20-1 and J is TRBJ2-5; 9 bases line up with TRBD2. V lost 6 bases, J lost 1 base, and 9 bases stayed unmatched. Germline-derived CDR1 and CDR2 are DFQATT and SNEGSKA (reference sequence). The CDR3 sequence is 15 residues long. The CDR3 protein is CSAHASGTTQETQYF. The CDR3 DNA follows: TGCAGTGCACATGCTAGCGGGACCACCCAAGAGACCCAGTACTTC.

V gene TRBV9 combines with J gene TRBJ2-1, with D possibly matching TRBD2 (5 bases). CDR3 length equals 16 residues. V was shortened by 0 bases and J by 4 bases, with 14 bases between the two germline ends. Per the germline V gene, CDR1 is SGDLS and CDR2 is YYNGEE. In DNA form, the CDR3 reads TGTGCCAGCAGCGTAGGGGGTTCGGGGATATACAATGAGCAGTTCTTC. Protein product: CASSVGGSGIYNEQFF.